The clone carrying this T cell receptor (beta chain) occurred a few times. In germline, CDR1 is SGHRS, CDR2 YFSETQ. The length of the CDR3 is 14 residues. The V end was cut by 4 bases, the J end by 0 bases, with 11 bases between. Graves' hyperthyroidism was deemed stable given no ophthalmopathy progression within 18 months. These data are taken from a study of T cells in Graves' hyperthyroidism and ophthalmopathy. TCR beta CDR3 region amplification was performed from RNA transcripts. The HTBI primer set was used in a first-round RT-PCR of the TCR CDR3. TCRdb reprocessed the multiplex PCR reads with MiXCR, giving one entry per CDR3 protein. Of hundreds of thousands of distinct CDR3 sequences listed, 13% to 15% were seen once; the top ten hold roughly 10%.

The material sequenced was blood. The TCR was taken from a woman aged 18-29 years with Graves' hyperthyroidism. The V gene is TRBV5-1, the J gene TRBJ2-7; D unresolved. The CDR3 region is CASSHGRNSYEQYF. Written as DNA, the CDR3 is TGCGCCAGCAGCCACGGGCGAAACTCCTACGAGCAGTACTTC. Together with reference TRBV5-1 and TRBJ2-7, the CDR3 gives the full variable domain: KAGVTQTPRYLIKTRGQQVTLSCSPISGHRSVSWYQQTPGQGLQFLFEYFSETQRNKGNFPGRFSGRQFSNSRSEMNVSTLELGDSALYLCASSHGRNSYEQYFGPGTRLTVT.